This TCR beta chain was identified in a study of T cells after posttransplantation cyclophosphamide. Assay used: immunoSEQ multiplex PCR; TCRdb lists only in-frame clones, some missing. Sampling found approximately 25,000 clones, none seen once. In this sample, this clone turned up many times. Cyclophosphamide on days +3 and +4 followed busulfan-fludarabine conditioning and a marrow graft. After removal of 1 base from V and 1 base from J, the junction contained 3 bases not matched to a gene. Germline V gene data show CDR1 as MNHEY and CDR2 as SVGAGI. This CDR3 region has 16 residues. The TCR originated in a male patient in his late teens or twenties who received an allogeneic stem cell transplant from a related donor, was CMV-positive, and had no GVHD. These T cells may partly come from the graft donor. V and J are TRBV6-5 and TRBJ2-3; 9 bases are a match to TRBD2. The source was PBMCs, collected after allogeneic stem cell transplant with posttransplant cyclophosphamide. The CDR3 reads CASSYLAGEGTDTQYF. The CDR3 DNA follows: TGTGCCAGCAGTTACTTAGCGGGAGAGGGCACAGATACGCAGTATTTT.